The 2 T cell receptor beta chains listed next were all sequenced from one sample in a study of graft-versus-host responses after intestinal transplantation (dated by TCRdb to the early 2020s). Antigens of these TCRs are unknown. Library construction relied on the immunoSEQ multiplex PCR assay. Not all clones reach the TCRdb copy of this immuneACCESS table, which keeps in-frame sequences only. Checked studies attribute under half of the gap to unresolved V genes and leave the rest unexplained. The sample yields more than 70,000 clones; roughly 90% were counted once. Around 0.1% of the sample comes from the top ten. The time point label, read with the paper, signifies: cells obtained before transplantation from donor or recipient. The sample here was unstimulated CD4+ T cells sorted from spleen or lymph node cells, taken before intestinal transplant. These receptors came from a human donor who received an intestinal transplant.

This clone was detected once. The genes are TRBV5-4 and TRBJ2-3, with a possible D match to TRBD2 (5 bases). V dropped 6 bases and J dropped 6 bases, with 14 bases sitting between them. Germline loops: CDR1 SGHNT, CDR2 YYREEE (reference sequence). This CDR3 contains 13 residues. The CDR3 loop reads CASTRWELDTQYF. The CDR3 DNA is TGTGCCAGCACCCGGTGGGAGCTTGATACGCAGTATTTT.

V usage is TRBV2 and J usage is TRBJ2-5, with 7 bases aligning to TRBD2. The CDR3 covers 13 residues. J was trimmed by 7 bases and V by 8 bases; bases with no gene match: 10. Germline V gene lookup returns CDR1 SNHLY and CDR2 FYNNEI. The CDR3 here is CASVRGVSGTQYF. The CDR3 bases are TGTGCCAGCGTCCGGGGGGTGTCGGGGACCCAGTACTTC.